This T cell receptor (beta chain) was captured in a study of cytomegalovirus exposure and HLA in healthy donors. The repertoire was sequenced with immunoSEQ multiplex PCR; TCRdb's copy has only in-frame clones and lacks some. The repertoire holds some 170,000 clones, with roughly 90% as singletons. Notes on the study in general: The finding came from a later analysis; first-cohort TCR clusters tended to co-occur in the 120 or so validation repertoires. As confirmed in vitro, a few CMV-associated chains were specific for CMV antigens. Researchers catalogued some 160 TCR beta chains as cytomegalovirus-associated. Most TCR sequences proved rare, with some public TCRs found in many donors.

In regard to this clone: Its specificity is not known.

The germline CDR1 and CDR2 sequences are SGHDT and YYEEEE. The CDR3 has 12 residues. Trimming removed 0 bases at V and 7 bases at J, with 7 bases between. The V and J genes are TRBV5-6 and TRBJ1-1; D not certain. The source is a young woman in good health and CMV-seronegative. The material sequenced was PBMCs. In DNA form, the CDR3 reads TGTGCCAGCAGCTTGGGTTATCTTGAAGCTTTCTTT. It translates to CASSLGYLEAFF.